These T cell receptor beta chains were read from a single sample in a study of cytomegalovirus exposure and HLA in healthy donors. The data were produced by immunoSEQ multiplex PCR, yet TCRdb's version contains in-frame clones alone and is incomplete. The table lists approximately 190,000 clones, about 81% of them singletons. Sequenced material: PBMCs. The origin of the receptors is a woman aged 18-29 years in good health and CMV-seropositive. Each CDR3 is given without its conserved first and last residue. The order of the fields is J gene, V gene, CDR3 protein.

j_call: TRBJ1-1; v_call: TRBV7-9; cdr3_aa: ASSLGDREAF
j_call: TRBJ2-3; v_call: TRBV5-1; cdr3_aa: ASSKEPPVTDTQY
j_call: TRBJ2-3; v_call: TRBV11-3; cdr3_aa: ASSSKKLAGGFTDTQY
j_call: TRBJ2-7; v_call: TRBV29-1; cdr3_aa: SVEGDRAYEQY
j_call: TRBJ2-2; v_call: TRBV4-2; cdr3_aa: ASSQLALTGELF
j_call: TRBJ2-3; v_call: TRBV12-5; cdr3_aa: ASGLPIGNTDTQY
j_call: TRBJ1-1; v_call: TRBV11-2; cdr3_aa: ASSLRGGDTEAF
j_call: TRBJ1-5; v_call: TRBV7-8; cdr3_aa: ATSGGGFNQPQH
j_call: TRBJ1-1; v_call: TRBV11-3; cdr3_aa: ASSPRGWGTGTEAF
j_call: TRBJ2-1; v_call: TRBV5-4; cdr3_aa: ASSLGGLSGNEQF
j_call: TRBJ2-4; v_call: TRBV5-6; cdr3_aa: ASSFRSSGFLAKNIQY
j_call: TRBJ1-1; v_call: TRBV9; cdr3_aa: ASTEGRMNTEAF
j_call: TRBJ1-6; v_call: TRBV6-6; cdr3_aa: ASSPRTGGSGSPLH
j_call: TRBJ1-6; v_call: TRBV2; cdr3_aa: ASSGGMGSYNSPLH
j_call: TRBJ2-3; v_call: TRBV19; cdr3_aa: ASSIEGGRTDTQY
j_call: TRBJ2-1; v_call: TRBV6-4; cdr3_aa: ASSDSTSGGGGNEQF
j_call: TRBJ1-3; v_call: TRBV5-1; cdr3_aa: ASRPLSGGGNTIY
j_call: TRBJ1-5; v_call: TRBV27; cdr3_aa: ASNNLTGNQPQH
j_call: TRBJ2-1; v_call: TRBV6-5; cdr3_aa: ASRPTGTGTNEQF
j_call: TRBJ1-2; v_call: TRBV29-1; cdr3_aa: SVEGTYGYT
j_call: TRBJ2-3; v_call: TRBV6-1; cdr3_aa: ASRERRGQADTQY
j_call: TRBJ2-7; v_call: TRBV25-1; cdr3_aa: ASSLQGLGNEQY
j_call: TRBJ1-1; v_call: TRBV19; cdr3_aa: ASSALRGGTEAF
j_call: TRBJ2-1; v_call: TRBV18; cdr3_aa: ASSTGQGNEQF
j_call: TRBJ1-4; v_call: TRBV28; cdr3_aa: ASSLRGPTTNEKLF
j_call: TRBJ1-1; v_call: TRBV5-6; cdr3_aa: ASSHGQGHAGTEAF
j_call: TRBJ1-1; v_call: TRBV5-6; cdr3_aa: ASSTSPVREPEAF
j_call: TRBJ2-1; v_call: TRBV7-3; cdr3_aa: ASSPSQGQYNEQF
j_call: TRBJ1-2; v_call: TRBV4-3; cdr3_aa: ASSQVTGQNYGYT
j_call: TRBJ2-7; v_call: TRBV28; cdr3_aa: ASSSGQGDSYEQY